This entry describes one T cell receptor beta chain. What it recognizes is unknown. TCRdb keeps only in-frame clones here, not all; method: immunoSEQ multiplex PCR. This sample has about 110,000 clones; 75% to 90% occur once, and the top ten carry 0.5% to 0.65%. This sample is part of a study of a mutant IDH1 vaccine in newly diagnosed glioma. As for the study in general: In weeks 1, 3, 5, 7, 11, 15, 19 and 23, patients were vaccinated. Onset of vaccination occurred 4-6 weeks following radiotherapy alone, or with temozolomide cycles.

Time point indicated: week 11, during vaccination. Mutant IDH1 20-mer peptide, at 300 ug, made up each vaccine dose, with topical imiquimod. This CDR3 region has 15 residues. V lost 3 bases and J lost 1, with 12 bases in between. Germline V gives CDR1 SEHNR, CDR2 FQNEAQ (reference sequence). The TCR sequence derives from a woman aged 50 to 60 with glioma. Sequenced here: PBMCs, sampled from a glioma patient whose treatment included an IDH1 peptide vaccine. The rearrangement joins TRBV7-9 to TRBJ1-1; a possible D gene is TRBD1 (6 bases). The CDR3 region is CASSFAGGGNTEAFF. CDR3 bases: TGTGCCAGCAGCTTCGCGGGGGGCGGGAACACTGAAGCTTTCTTT.